The rows below give T cell receptor beta chains drawn from one sample of a study of OX40 agonist ivuxolimab in advanced cancers. Here immunoSEQ multiplex PCR was the method, and the copy in TCRdb shows in-frame clones only, minus some. The sample gives approximately 68,000 clones, about 87% of which show up once; approximately 4% is in the top ten. The sample here was CD4+ or CD8+ T cells sorted from blood, taken in a trial of the OX40 agonist ivuxolimab. These receptor sequences come from an adult with an advanced solid tumor such as melanoma, head and neck, liver or kidney cancer. The CDR3 runs from the conserved cysteine through the conserved F or W. Fields, in order: clone size, D gene, V gene, J gene, CDR3 DNA, CDR3 protein. D genes are given only for firm matches. Clone sizes are given selectively: once, few, many, or a class where the clone is expanded.

>-|-|TRBV27|TRBJ1-5
TGTGCCAGCAGTTTCTGGAGGGATCAGCCCCAGCATTTT
CASSFWRDQPQHF
>few|TRBD1|TRBV2|TRBJ2-1
TGTGCCAGCAGTGAGGGGGACAGGGGCAATGAGCAGTTCTTC
CASSEGDRGNEQFF
>-|-|TRBV18|TRBJ1-6
TGTGCCAGCTCACAAGATGGACAGCTTTATAATTCACCCCTCCACTTT
CASSQDGQLYNSPLHF
>-|-|TRBV6-1|TRBJ1-5
TGTGCCAGCAGTGATAAGGGCAATCAGCCCCAGCATTTT
CASSDKGNQPQHF
>-|-|TRBV7-6|TRBJ1-4
TGTGCCAGCAGCCCCTCGGGCAGGCCCCTCGGAGGCACTAATGAAAAACTGTTTTTT
CASSPSGRPLGGTNEKLFF
>-|-|TRBV6-5|TRBJ1-5
TGTGCCAGCAGTTACGGTGGGGGTAGTCAGCCCCAGCATTTT
CASSYGGGSQPQHF
>-|TRBD1|TRBV4-2|TRBJ2-7
TGTGCCAGCAGCCTGGGACAGCCTCAATACGAGCAGTACTTC
CASSLGQPQYEQYF
>-|TRBD2|TRBV15|TRBJ2-1
TGTGCCACCAGCAATCCTCCCCAGAGCGGGAGCATCAATGAGCAGTTCTTC
CATSNPPQSGSINEQFF
>-|TRBD1|TRBV5-1|TRBJ1-2
TGCGCCAGCAGCTTGGGGACAGGGTATGACTATGGCTACACCTTC
CASSLGTGYDYGYTF
>-|-|TRBV6-5|TRBJ2-5
TGTGCCAGCAGTTACGGGGGGGAGACCCAGTACTTC
CASSYGGETQYF
>-|-|TRBV5-1|TRBJ1-4
TGCGCCAGCAGCTTGGAGTCTCGGGGAATCAAAGAAAAACTGTTTTTT
CASSLESRGIKEKLFF
>-|-|TRBV28|TRBJ2-1
TGTGCCAGCAGTTTACGCCCTGAGCAGTTCTTC
CASSLRPEQFF
>-|-|TRBV21-1|TRBJ2-7
TGTGCCAGCAGCAACAGGGATTGGTACGAGCAGTACTTC
CASSNRDWYEQYF
>-|-|TRBV5-6|TRBJ1-2
TGTGCCAGCAGCTTGATTGGCCAGAACGACTTC
CASSLIGQNDF
>-|TRBD1|TRBV30|TRBJ2-2
TGTGCCTGCCCACTGGGGGCAGGGGGTACCGGGGAGCTGTTTTTT
CACPLGAGGTGELFF
>-|TRBD1|TRBV7-9|TRBJ2-3
TGTGCCAGCAGCTTAGCGGGGACAGGGGGCCCAGATACGCAGTATTTT
CASSLAGTGGPDTQYF
>once|-|TRBV7-2|TRBJ2-1
TGTGCCAGCAGCTTAGTAAGAGGCGGTGAGCAGTTCTTC
CASSLVRGGEQFF
>once|TRBD2|TRBV11-2|TRBJ2-7
TGTGCCAGCAGCTTAACGACTAGCGGTACTTCCTACGAGCAGTACTTC
CASSLTTSGTSYEQYF
>-|-|TRBV7-2|TRBJ1-4
TGTGCCAGCAGCTGGACAGCAACTAATGAAAAACTGTTTTTT
CASSWTATNEKLFF
>-|-|TRBV28|TRBJ1-2
TGTGCCAGCAGTTTGGACAGTTTTAACTATGGCTACACCTTC
CASSLDSFNYGYTF
>-|-|TRBV6-4|TRBJ1-1
TGTGCCAGCAGTGACTCGAACAAGAACACTGAAGCTTTCTTT
CASSDSNKNTEAFF
>-|TRBD1|TRBV9|TRBJ1-1
TGTGCCAGCAGCGTGACAGGGGGGCACACTGAAGCTTTCTTT
CASSVTGGHTEAFF
>once|-|TRBV7-9|TRBJ1-4
TGTGCCAGCAGTTTAACAGGCGGCGGGAGTGAAAAACTGTTTTTT
CASSLTGGGSEKLFF
>-|-|TRBV30|TRBJ2-7
TGTGCCTGGAACCTCGGGCAGGGACGCTACGAGCAGTACTTC
CAWNLGQGRYEQYF
>-|-|TRBV7-2|TRBJ1-2
TGTGCCAGCAGCTGGAGCCGGACGGGCTATGGCTACACCTTC
CASSWSRTGYGYTF
>-|TRBD2|TRBV7-9|TRBJ2-1
TGTGCCAGCAGCTTAGGTTCCGGGACTAGCAATGAGCAGTTCTTC
CASSLGSGTSNEQFF
>-|TRBD1|TRBV28|TRBJ1-4
TGTGCCAGCAGTGCCCGGACAGGGGCTCTTTCTACTAATGAAAAACTGTTTTTT
CASSARTGALSTNEKLFF
>-|TRBD1|TRBV28|TRBJ2-1
TGTGCCAGCAGAGATACGACAGGGAGCTCCTACAATGAGCAGTTCTTC
CASRDTTGSSYNEQFF
>-|TRBD1|TRBV28|TRBJ2-2
TGTGCCAGCAGCCTACTAGACAGGGCGACCGGGGAGCTGTTTTTT
CASSLLDRATGELFF
>once|TRBD1|TRBV6-4|TRBJ2-7
TGTGCCAGCAGTGAGGACAGGGGCTCCTACGAGCAGTACTTC
CASSEDRGSYEQYF
>-|TRBD1|TRBV27|TRBJ2-7
TGTGCCAGCAGATCCCGGGACAGGGGCGTCTACGAGCAGTACTTC
CASRSRDRGVYEQYF
>once|-|TRBV5-1|TRBJ1-4
TGCGCCAGCAGCTTGTTGGGTACAGCCACTAATGAAAAACTGTTTTTT
CASSLLGTATNEKLFF